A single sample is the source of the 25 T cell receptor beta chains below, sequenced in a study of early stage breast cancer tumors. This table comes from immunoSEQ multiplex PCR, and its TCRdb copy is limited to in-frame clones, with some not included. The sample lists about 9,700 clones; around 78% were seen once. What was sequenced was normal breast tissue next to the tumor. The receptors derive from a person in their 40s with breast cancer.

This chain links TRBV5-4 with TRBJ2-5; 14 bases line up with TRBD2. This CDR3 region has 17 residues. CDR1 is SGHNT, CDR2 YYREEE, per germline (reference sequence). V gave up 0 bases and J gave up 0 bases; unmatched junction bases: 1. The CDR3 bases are TGTGCCAGCAGCTTGGGGGGACTAGCGGGAGACCAAGAGACCCAGTACTTC. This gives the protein CASSLGGLAGDQETQYF.

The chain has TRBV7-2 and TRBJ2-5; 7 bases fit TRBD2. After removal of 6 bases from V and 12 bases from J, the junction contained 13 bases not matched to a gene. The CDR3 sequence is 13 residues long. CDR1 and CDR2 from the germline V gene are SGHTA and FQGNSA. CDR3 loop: CASSLLRGDPKYF. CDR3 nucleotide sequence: TGTGCCAGCAGTCTCCTCCGGGGGGACCCTAAGTACTTC.

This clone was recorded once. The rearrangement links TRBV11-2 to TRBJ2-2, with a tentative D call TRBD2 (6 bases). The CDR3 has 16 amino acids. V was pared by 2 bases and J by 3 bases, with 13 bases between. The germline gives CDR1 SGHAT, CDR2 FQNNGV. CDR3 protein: CASSLILGSDTGELFF. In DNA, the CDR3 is TGTGCCAGCAGCTTAATACTCGGGAGCGACACCGGGGAGCTGTTTTTT.

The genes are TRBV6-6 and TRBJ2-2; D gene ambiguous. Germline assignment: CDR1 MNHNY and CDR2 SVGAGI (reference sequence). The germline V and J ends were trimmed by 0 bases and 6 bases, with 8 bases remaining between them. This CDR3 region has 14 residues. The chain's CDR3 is CASSYSGSSGELFF. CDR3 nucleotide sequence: TGTGCCAGCAGTTACTCGGGTAGTTCCGGGGAGCTGTTTTTT.

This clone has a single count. CDR3 in amino acids: CASSLLGTDTQYF. The CDR3 DNA reads TGTGCCAGCAGCTTATTAGGGACCGATACGCAGTATTTT. The rearrangement uses TRBV7-3 and TRBJ2-3; either TRBD1 or TRBD2 may supply D (5 bases each). The V end was cut by 2 bases, the J end by 6 bases, with 9 bases between. The germline V gene encodes CDR1 SGHTA and CDR2 FQGTGA. The CDR3 is 13 amino acids. The complete variable domain, with remaining parts taken from reference TRBV7-3 and TRBJ2-3, reads GAGVSQTPSNKVTEKGKYVELRCDPISGHTALYWYRQSLGQGPEFLIYFQGTGAADDSGLPNDRFFAVRPEGSVSTLKIQRTERGDSAVYLCASSLLGTDTQYFGPGTRLTVL.

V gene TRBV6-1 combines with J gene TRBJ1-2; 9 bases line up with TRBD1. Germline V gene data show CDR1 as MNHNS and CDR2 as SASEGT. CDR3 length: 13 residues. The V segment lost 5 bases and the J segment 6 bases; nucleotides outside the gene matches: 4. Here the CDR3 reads CASSTGTGNGYTF. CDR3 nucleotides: TGTGCCAGCAGTACCGGGACAGGGAATGGCTACACCTTC.

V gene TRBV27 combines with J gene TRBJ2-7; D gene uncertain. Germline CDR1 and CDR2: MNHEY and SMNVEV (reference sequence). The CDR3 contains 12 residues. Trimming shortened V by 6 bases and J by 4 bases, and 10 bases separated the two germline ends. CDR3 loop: CASSRLGYEQYF. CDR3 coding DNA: TGTGCCAGCAGCCGACTCGGATACGAGCAGTACTTC.

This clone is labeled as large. CDR3 nucleotide sequence: TGTGCAAGTCGCTTAGCGCAGGGACAGGGGGTTAGTGGCACAGATACGCAGTATTTT. Its translation is CASRLAQGQGVSGTDTQYF. The chain couples TRBV12-2 to TRBJ2-3; TRBD1 is the table's D call, not checked against the DNA. TRBV12-2 is recorded as a pseudogene. The CDR3 is 19 amino acids.

This chain's CDR3 is CASSAPGQGVYGYTF. For the CDR3, the DNA is TGTGCCAGTAGTGCACCGGGACAGGGGGTCTATGGCTACACCTTC. The chain carries TRBV19 and TRBJ1-2, with TRBD1 matching 11 bases. CDR1 and CDR2 from the germline V gene are LNHDA and SQIVND (reference sequence). CDR3 length equals 15 residues. The junction had 6 bases not matched to a gene; V was cut back by 5 bases and J by 4 bases.

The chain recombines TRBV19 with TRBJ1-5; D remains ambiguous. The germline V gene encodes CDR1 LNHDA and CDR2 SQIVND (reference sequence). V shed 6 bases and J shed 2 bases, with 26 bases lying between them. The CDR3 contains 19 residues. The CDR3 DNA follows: TGTGCCAGTAGACCTTCGGTTGTTTCTCGGGATACCGGCAATCAGCCCCAGCATTTT. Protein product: CASRPSVVSRDTGNQPQHF.

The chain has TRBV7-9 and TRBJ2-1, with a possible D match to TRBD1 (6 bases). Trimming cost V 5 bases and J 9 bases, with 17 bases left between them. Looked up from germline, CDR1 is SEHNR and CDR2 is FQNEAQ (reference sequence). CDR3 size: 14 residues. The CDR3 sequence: CASSLQGAPSEQFF. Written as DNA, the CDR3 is TGTGCCAGCAGCCTACAGGGCGCACCAAGTGAGCAGTTCTTC.

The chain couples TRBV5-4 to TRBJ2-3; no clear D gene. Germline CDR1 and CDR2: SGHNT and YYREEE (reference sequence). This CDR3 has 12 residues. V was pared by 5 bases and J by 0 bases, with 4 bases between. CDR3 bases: TGTGCCAGCAGTATAAGCACAGATACGCAGTATTTT. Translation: CASSISTDTQYF.

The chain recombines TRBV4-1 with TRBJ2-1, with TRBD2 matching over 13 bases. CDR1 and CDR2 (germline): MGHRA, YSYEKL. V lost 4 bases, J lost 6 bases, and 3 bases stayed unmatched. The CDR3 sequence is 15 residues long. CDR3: CASSRGLAGVNEQFF. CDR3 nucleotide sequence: TGCGCCAGCAGCCGCGGACTAGCGGGGGTCAATGAGCAGTTCTTC.

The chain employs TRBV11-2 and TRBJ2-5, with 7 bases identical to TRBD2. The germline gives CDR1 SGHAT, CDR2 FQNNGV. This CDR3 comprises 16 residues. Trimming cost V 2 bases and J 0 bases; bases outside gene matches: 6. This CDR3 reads CASSLLGGSNQETQYF. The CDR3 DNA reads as TGTGCCAGCAGCTTACTTGGCGGGAGTAACCAAGAGACCCAGTACTTC.

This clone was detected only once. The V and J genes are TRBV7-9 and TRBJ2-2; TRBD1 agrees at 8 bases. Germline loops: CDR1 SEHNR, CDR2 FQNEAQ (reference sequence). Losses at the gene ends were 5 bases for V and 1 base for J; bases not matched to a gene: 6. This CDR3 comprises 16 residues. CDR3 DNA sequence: TGTGCCAGCAGCCCAGGGGGCCAGAGGAACACCGGGGAGCTGTTTTTT. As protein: CASSPGGQRNTGELFF.

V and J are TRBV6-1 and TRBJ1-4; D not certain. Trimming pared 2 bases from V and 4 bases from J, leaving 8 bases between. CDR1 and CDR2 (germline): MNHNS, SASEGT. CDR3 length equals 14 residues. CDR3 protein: CASSEYSNNEKLFF. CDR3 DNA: TGTGCCAGCAGTGAATACAGTAATAATGAAAAACTGTTTTTT.

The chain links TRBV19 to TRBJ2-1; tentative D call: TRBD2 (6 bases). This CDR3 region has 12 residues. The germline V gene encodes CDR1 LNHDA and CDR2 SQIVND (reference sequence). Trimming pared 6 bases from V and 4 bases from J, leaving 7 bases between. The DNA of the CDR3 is TGTGCCAGTAGGGCGGGGTACAATGAGCAGTTCTTC. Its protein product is CASRAGYNEQFF. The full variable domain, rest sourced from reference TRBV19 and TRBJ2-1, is DGGITQSPKYLFRKEGQNVTLSCEQNLNHDAMYWYRQDPGQGLRLIYYSQIVNDFQKGDIAEGYSVSREKKESFPLTVTSAQKNPTAFYLCASRAGYNEQFFGPGTRLTVL.

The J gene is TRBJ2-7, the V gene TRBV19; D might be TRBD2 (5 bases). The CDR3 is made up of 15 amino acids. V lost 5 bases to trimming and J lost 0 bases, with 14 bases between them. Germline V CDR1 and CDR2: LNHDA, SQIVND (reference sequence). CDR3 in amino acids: CASSVYSGSSYEQYF. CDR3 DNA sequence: TGTGCCAGTAGTGTATACAGTGGGAGCTCCTACGAGCAGTACTTC.

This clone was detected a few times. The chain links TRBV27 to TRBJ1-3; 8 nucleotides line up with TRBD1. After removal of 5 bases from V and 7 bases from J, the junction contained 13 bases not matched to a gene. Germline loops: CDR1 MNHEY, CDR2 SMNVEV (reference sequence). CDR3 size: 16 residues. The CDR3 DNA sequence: TGTGCCAGCAGTCCCCATTGGACAGGGCTTAGCAACACCATATATTTT. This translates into CASSPHWTGLSNTIYF.

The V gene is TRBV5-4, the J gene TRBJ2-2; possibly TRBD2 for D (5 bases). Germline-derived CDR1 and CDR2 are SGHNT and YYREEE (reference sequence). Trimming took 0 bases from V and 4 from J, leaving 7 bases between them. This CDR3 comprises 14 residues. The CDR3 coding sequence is TGTGCCAGCAGCTTGGAGGGAGTCACCGGGGAGCTGTTTTTT. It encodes CASSLEGVTGELFF.

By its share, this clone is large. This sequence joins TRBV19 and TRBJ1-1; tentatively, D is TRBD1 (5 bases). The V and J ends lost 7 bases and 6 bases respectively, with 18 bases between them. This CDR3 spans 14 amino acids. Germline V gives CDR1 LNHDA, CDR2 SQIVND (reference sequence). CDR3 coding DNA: TGTGCCAGTACCTCGGCGGTTGGGGGGTCTGAAGCTTTCTTT. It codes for CASTSAVGGSEAFF.

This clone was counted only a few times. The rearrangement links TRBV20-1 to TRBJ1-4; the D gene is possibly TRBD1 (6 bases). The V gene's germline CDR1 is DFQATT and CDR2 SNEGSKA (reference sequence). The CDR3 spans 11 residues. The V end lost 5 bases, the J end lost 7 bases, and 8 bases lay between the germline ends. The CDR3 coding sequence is TGCAGTGCTCAGGACAGTGAAAAACTGTTTTTT. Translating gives CSAQDSEKLFF.

This chain's CDR3 is CAISESGGYTF. In nucleotides, the CDR3 is TGTGCCATCAGTGAGTCAGGAGGCTACACCTTC. The chain carries TRBV10-3 and TRBJ1-2, with D hard to call. V was cut by 0 bases and J by 8 bases, with 4 bases left in between. CDR3 length: 11 amino acids. The germline CDR1 and CDR2 sequences are ENHRY and SYGVKD.

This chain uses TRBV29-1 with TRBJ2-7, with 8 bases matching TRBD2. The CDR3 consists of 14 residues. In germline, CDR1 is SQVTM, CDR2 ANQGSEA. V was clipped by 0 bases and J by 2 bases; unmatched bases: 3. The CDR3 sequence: CSVEDPGGTYEQYF. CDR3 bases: TGCAGCGTTGAAGATCCGGGAGGGACCTACGAGCAGTACTTC.

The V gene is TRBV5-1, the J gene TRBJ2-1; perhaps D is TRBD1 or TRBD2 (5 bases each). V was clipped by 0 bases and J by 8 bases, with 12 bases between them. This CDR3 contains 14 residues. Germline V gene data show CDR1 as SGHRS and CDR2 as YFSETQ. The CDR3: CASSLVGGPYEQFF. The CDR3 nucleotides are TGCGCCAGCAGCTTGGTTGGGGGTCCCTATGAGCAGTTCTTC.